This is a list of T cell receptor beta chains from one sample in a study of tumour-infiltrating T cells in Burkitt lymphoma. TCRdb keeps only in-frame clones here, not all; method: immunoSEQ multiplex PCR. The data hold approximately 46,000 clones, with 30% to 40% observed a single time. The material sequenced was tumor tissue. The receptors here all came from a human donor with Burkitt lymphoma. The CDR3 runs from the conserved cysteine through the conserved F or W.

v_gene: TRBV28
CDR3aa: CASSRTKRSAFF

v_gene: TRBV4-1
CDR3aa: CASSPLVGQSSYEQYF

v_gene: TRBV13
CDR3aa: CASSWRGGAHAPLHF

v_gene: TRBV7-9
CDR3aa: CASSLETGSSYNEQFF

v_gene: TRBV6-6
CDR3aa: CASSYIGAGNTIYF

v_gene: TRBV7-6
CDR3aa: CASSALAGVTGELFF

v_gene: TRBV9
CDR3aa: CASGKGVGLSYEQYF

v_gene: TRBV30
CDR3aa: CAWSVGGITDTQYF

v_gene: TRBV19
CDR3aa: CASNLGQGANEQYF

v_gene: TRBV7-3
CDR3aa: CASSPGPMGGNTIYF

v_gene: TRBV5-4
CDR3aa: CASSLTGRTYGYTF

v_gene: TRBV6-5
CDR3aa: CASAAGGRETQYF

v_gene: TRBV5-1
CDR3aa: CASSLGQGARDTQYF

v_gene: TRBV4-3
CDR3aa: CASSQGQKETQYF